This T cell receptor (beta chain) was sequenced in a study of cytomegalovirus exposure and HLA in healthy donors. For the study at large: Caucasian-associated ancestry cluster membership applied to 75% to 85% of 398 genotyped donors. General observations from the study: A later analysis associated roughly 15,000 TCR beta sequences with HLA alleles at a 0.05 false discovery rate. A reported reduction in N-insertions relative to the approximately 670-donor mean was seen in an Asian-associated ancestry cluster in a later analysis. Sequencing likely produced, as an artifact, a cluster of highly shared sequence variants.

V lost 6 bases to trimming and J lost 2 bases, with 10 bases between them. There are 13 residues in the CDR3. Germline loops: CDR1 MNHEY, CDR2 SVGAGI. Both 60 Vbeta primers and 13 Jbeta primers went into the PCR. Method: immunoSEQ multiplex PCR; TCRdb's copy keeps in-frame clones and lacks some. Of 74,000 or so clones in the sample, 65% to 70% were seen once. In the case of this clone: Its antigen is as yet unknown.

The sample taken for sequencing was PBMCs. The chain uses TRBV6-5 and TRBJ2-5; perhaps TRBD1 as D (5 bases). This clonotype originated in a young woman in good health and CMV-seronegative. DNA for the CDR3: TGTGCCAGCAGCCCCGACAGACAAGAGACCCAGTACTTC. Residues: CASSPDRQETQYF.